This T cell receptor (beta chain) originates from a study of low-dose radiotherapy and immunotherapy resistance in tumors. Study-wide background: It was 1 Gy per fraction every two weeks that Cohort 2 received, adding up to 13 Gy over 26 weeks. Both drugs were delivered intravenously to patients (nivolumab 240 mg every two weeks and ipilimumab 1 mg/kg every six weeks). Each patient took aspirin at a dose of 300 mg by mouth once daily over the course of four cycles, with dosing beginning on cycle 1 day 1.

TRAV- and TRBV-specific primers primed first-strand cDNA, covering alpha and beta chains. TCRs underwent 15 to 20 PCR cycles of amplification with a constant-region primer and V-primer adapter. Amplifying the isolated mRNA was done by in vitro transcription. TCRdb recomputed calls from the reads with MiXCR, one row per CDR3 protein. The table shows tens of thousands of distinct CDR3 sequences, with 20% occurring only once. This CDR3 is 15 amino acids long. Germline CDR1 reads MNHEY; CDR2 reads SMNVEV (reference sequence). V lost 5 bases to trimming and J lost 7 bases, with 21 bases between them. The time point: after trial treatment. Treatment meaning: LDRT plus nivolumab, ipilimumab, low-dose cyclophosphamide and aspirin (RACIN trial).

The V call is TRBV27, the J call TRBJ2-7, with D uncertain. The receptor comes from a female donor with ovarian cancer. The input for sequencing was PBMCs, taken after low-dose radiotherapy plus immunotherapy. CDR3 DNA: TGTGCCAGCAGTGCCCGTGATTACGGGCCGAGTGAGCAGTACTTC. This sequence encodes CASSARDYGPSEQYF.